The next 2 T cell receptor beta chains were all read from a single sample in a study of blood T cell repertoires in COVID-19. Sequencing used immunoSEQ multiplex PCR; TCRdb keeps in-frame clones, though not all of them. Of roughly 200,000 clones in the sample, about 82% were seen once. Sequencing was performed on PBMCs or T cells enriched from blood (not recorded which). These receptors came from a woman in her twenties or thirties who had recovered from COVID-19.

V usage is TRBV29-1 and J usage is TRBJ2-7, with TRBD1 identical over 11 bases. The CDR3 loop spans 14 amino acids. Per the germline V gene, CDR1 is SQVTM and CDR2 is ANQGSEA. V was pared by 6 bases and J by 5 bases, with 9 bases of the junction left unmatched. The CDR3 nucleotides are TGCAGCGTCAAAATAAGGACAGGGGGCCACGAGCAGTACTTC. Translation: CSVKIRTGGHEQYF.

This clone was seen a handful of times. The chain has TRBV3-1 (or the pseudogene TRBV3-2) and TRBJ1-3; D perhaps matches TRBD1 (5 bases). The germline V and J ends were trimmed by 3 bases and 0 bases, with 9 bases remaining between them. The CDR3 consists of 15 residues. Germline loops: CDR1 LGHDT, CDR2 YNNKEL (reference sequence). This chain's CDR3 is CASSHRVTSGNTIYF. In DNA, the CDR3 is TGTGCCAGCAGCCACAGGGTAACCTCTGGAAACACCATATATTTT.